This T cell receptor beta chain was obtained from a study of regulatory T cells in long-lasting Graves disease. Study overall: Persistent Graves' disease required over 5 years of antithyroid drugs and positive TSH receptor antibodies. Study results and caveats: TRBV28, TRBJ1-2 and TRBJ2-5 emerged as the favored segments in persistent disease.

Trimming pared 2 bases from V and 3 bases from J, leaving 11 bases between. CDR1 and CDR2 (germline): MNHNS, SASEGT. The CDR3 extends over 15 amino acids. For this clonotype: Its antigen is currently unknown.

The sample's time point: persistent/refractory GD, antithyroid drugs over 5 years with positive TRAb. PBMCs provided the RNA from which the TCR library was made. An endocrinology department in Xi'an, China, supplied the patients. Sequencing libraries for TCR beta were prepared with iRepertoire HTBI primers and Arm-PCR of CDR3 regions. Per the original methods: Taken together, the samples had 60 to 80 TRBV and roughly 14 TRBJ segments identified. In TCRdb, the multiplex PCR reads were re-called with MiXCR into one record per CDR3 protein. In this record, the V and J calls reflect TCRdb's handling and not the investigators' own analysis. Found here are roughly 500,000 distinct CDR3 sequences, approximately 23% of them singletons; the top ten hold over 10%.

V gene TRBV6-1 combines with J gene TRBJ1-5; no definite D call. Sequenced material: peripheral blood mononuclear cells (PBMCs), taken when the disease was refractory, from a patient treated with antithyroid drugs. This receptor was identified in a female donor with Graves disease. CDR3 protein: CASSERITVNQPQHF. The CDR3 nucleotides read TGTGCCAGCAGTGAAAGGATTACAGTCAATCAGCCCCAGCATTTT.